This T cell receptor (beta chain) originates from a study of T-cell memory formation after mild COVID-19. Findings and caveats of the study: For contracting clones, CD4+ ones sat mainly in CM and EM, CD8+ in EMRA. Nothing showed for sure that second-wave clones peaking on day 37 were SARS-CoV-2 specific.

TCRdb re-called the 5' RACE reads with MiXCR, one entry per CDR3 protein. The repertoire holds some 350,000 distinct CDR3 sequences, approximately 16% seen once, with around 20% in the top ten. This clonotype was detected only a few times. No antigen is known for it. The germline V gene has CDR1 SGDLS and CDR2 YYNGEE. The CDR3 has 17 amino acids. Losses at the gene ends were 0 bases for V and 0 bases for J; bases not matched to a gene: 4. The J gene is TRBJ2-2, the V gene TRBV9; 8 nucleotides line up with TRBD2. Source material: PBMCs or a T cell subset sorted from them (not recorded which). The clonotype originates from a man between 18 and 35 years old who had mild COVID-19 (a few samples of this study predate the infection). Cell type and time point are not known. The CDR3 sequence: CASSVGGGSANTGELFF. The CDR3 region has the DNA TGTGCCAGCAGCGTAGGCGGGGGGAGCGCGAACACCGGGGAGCTGTTTTTT.